This T cell receptor (beta chain) was sequenced during a study of CD8 T cells in Susac syndrome. TCR beta from blood CD8+ and CD4+ T cells was sequenced. Negative isolation yielded CD8+ and CD4+ T cells; FACS enriched TEMRA cells. The RNA, about 0.5 to 1 ug, was put through reverse transcription using random hexamers. TCR beta CDR3 was amplified by immunoSEQ covering 54 Vbeta and 13 Jbeta. TCRdb called the immunoSEQ multiplex PCR reads again in MiXCR, with one record for every CDR3 protein. Of about 210,000 distinct CDR3 sequences in the sample, roughly 96% were seen once. Study findings and constraints: As acknowledged by the study, its TCR sequencing and HLA analysis included a relatively small number of individuals.

In the case of this clonotype: The antigen remains undetermined.

Per germline, CDR1 SGHAT and CDR2 FQNNGV. J was trimmed by 0 bases and V by 5 bases; bases with no gene match: 7. The CDR3 spans 15 residues. This receptor was identified in a human donor with multiple sclerosis. The gene calls are TRBV11-2 and TRBJ2-7; 7 bases fit TRBD1. The sequenced sample consisted of CD4+ T cells from PBMCs. CDR3 nucleotide sequence: TGTGCCAGCAGCCGCGACAGGGCCTTCTCCTACGAGCAGTACTTC. It encodes CASSRDRAFSYEQYF.